Reported below is one TCR beta chain. These data belong to a study of blood T cell repertoires in COVID-19. Study-level information: Some COVID-19 samples were acute and others convalescent; all came from the United States, Italy and Spain.

Source study methods: Amplifying reference gene primers gave estimates of nucleated cell counts. The table came from immunoSEQ multiplex PCR; TCRdb's copy has only in-frame clones and leaves some out. V, J and clone size derive from that table, while D and trimming were established from the DNA sequence. This table has a few hundred thousand clones, 75% to 90% appearing once. The CDR3 is 14 residues long. Germline CDR1 LGHDT, CDR2 YNNKEL (reference sequence). Trimming took 0 bases from V and 0 from J, leaving 6 bases between them. Sequencing used peripheral blood. The chain combines TRBV3-1 (or the pseudogene TRBV3-2) with TRBJ2-7; D remains unclear. This TCR came from a woman between 40 and 55 years old who had recovered from COVID-19. The CDR3 nucleotides read TGTGCCAGCAGCCAAGATGCTAGCTCCTACGAGCAGTACTTC. Protein sequence: CASSQDASSYEQYF.